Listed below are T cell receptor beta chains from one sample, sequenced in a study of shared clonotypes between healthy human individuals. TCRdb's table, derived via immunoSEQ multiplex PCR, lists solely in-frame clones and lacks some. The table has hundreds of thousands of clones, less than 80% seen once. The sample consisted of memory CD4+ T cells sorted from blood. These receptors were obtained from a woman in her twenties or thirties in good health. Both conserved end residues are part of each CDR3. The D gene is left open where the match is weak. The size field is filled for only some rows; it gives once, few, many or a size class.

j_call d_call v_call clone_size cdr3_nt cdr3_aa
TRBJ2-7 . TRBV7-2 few TGTGCCAGCAGCCGGACACCAGGGGTCTACGAGCAGTACTTC CASSRTPGVYEQYF
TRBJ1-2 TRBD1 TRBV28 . TGTGCCAGCAGTTTAACAGGGGAGTTTTACTATGGCTACACCTTC CASSLTGEFYYGYTF
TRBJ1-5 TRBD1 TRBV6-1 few TGTGCCAGCAGTGACGGCGACAGGGTCGAGCATTTT CASSDGDRVEHF
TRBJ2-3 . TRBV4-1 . TGCGCCAGCAGCCAAGAGGGCATTGGGGCTGGCACAGATACGCAGTATTTT CASSQEGIGAGTDTQYF
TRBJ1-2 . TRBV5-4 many TGTGCCAGCAGCAAGGAGGACGGTAATGGCTACACCTTC CASSKEDGNGYTF
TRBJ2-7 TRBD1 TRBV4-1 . TGCGCCAGCAGCCAGTTGGACAGGGACCGCGAGCAGTACTTC CASSQLDRDREQYF
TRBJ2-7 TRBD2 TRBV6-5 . TGTGCCAGCAGTTACGTAGCGGGAGTGATAAAGCAGTACTTC CASSYVAGVIKQYF
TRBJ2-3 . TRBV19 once TGTGCCAGTAGTATGAGCGGTAGCACAGATACGCAGTATTTT CASSMSGSTDTQYF
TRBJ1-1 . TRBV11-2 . TGTGCCAGCAGCGGAAAGGACTGCATGAACACTGAAGCTTTCTTT CASSGKDCMNTEAFF
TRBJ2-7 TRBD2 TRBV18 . TGTGCCAGCTCACCACTCGATAGCGGGAAATTCCACGAGCAGTACTTC CASSPLDSGKFHEQYF
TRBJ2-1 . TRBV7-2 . TGTGCCAGCAGCACTAGTGCGGTAGCGTACAATGAGCAGTTCTTC CASSTSAVAYNEQFF
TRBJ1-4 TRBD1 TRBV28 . TGTGCCAGCAGTCGCAGACAGGGGTCAACTAATGAAAAACTGTTTTTT CASSRRQGSTNEKLFF
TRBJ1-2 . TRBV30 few TGTGCCTGGAGCCTACAGGATGGCTACACCTTC CAWSLQDGYTF
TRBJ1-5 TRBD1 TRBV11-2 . TGTGCCAGCAGCTCGGGACAGGGGGCCGCTCAGCCCCAGCATTTT CASSSGQGAAQPQHF
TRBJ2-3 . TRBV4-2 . TGTGCCAGCAGCCAAGATCTTACTAGCACTGATACGCAGTATTTT CASSQDLTSTDTQYF
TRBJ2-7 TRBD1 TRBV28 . TGTGCCAGCAGGGGACCGGGACAGGGTAACGAGCAGTACTTC CASRGPGQGNEQYF
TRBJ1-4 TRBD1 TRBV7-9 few TGTGCCAGCAGCCCAGGGGGGGACGAAAAACTGTTTTTT CASSPGGDEKLFF
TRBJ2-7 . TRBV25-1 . TGTGCCAGCAGTTCCAGACCCGCGTCCGGGGACTACGAGCAGTACTTC CASSSRPASGDYEQYF
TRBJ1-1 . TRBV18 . TGTGCCAGCTCCCAAGACGGAGACACTGAAGCTTTCTTT CASSQDGDTEAFF
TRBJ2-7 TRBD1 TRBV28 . TGTGCCAGCAGTTTGGACAGGGGGCGTTCCGAGCAGTACTTC CASSLDRGRSEQYF
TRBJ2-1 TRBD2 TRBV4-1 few TGCGCCAGCAGCCAAGGACTAGCGTCACCGCTCGAGCAGTTCTTC CASSQGLASPLEQFF
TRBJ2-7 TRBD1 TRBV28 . TGTGCCAGCGGGGGACCAGGGGGCTACGAGCAGTACTTC CASGGPGGYEQYF
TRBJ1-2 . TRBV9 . TGTGCCAGCAGCGTAATGCCCGGACTCAACTATGGCTACACCTTC CASSVMPGLNYGYTF
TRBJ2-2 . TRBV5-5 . TGTGCCAGCAGCTTGGACGGCCAGAACACCGGGGAGCTGTTTTTT CASSLDGQNTGELFF
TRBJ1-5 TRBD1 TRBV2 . TGTGCCAGCAGTGGCGGACAGCGGAACAGGGGTCAGCCCCAGCATTTT CASSGGQRNRGQPQHF
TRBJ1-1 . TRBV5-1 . TGCGCCAGCAGCTGGACCCCCGGGGACACTGAAGCTTTCTTT CASSWTPGDTEAFF
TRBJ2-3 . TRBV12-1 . TGTGCCAGCAGCCCCAGGCGAGGTGGAGGGAGCACAGATACGCAGTATTTT CASSPRRGGGSTDTQYF
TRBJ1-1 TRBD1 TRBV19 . TGTGCCAGTACAGCAACAGGGGGCACTGAAGCTTTCTTT CASTATGGTEAFF
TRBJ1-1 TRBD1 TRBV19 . TGTGCCAGTATCGAGACAGGGGTGAACACTGAAGCTTTCTTT CASIETGVNTEAFF
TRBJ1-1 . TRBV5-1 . TGCGCCAGCAGCTGGGACCTGAACACTGAAGCTTTCTTT CASSWDLNTEAFF
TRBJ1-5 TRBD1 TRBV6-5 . TGTGCCAGCAGTGTAACTAGGACAGGGGTACAGCCCCAGCATTTT CASSVTRTGVQPQHF
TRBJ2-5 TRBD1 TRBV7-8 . TGTGCCAGCAGCCCGATGACAGGGCAAGAGACCCAGTACTTC CASSPMTGQETQYF
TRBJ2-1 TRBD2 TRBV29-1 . TGCAGCTCAACCCTGACTAGCGGGGGCAATGAGCAGTTCTTC CSSTLTSGGNEQFF
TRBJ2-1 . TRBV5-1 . TGCGCCAGCAGTGGGCGGGGACGAAGTAATGAGCAGTTCTTC CASSGRGRSNEQFF
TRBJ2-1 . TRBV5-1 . TGCGCCAGCAGCTTGTCCGTTGGGAGCTCCTACAATGAGCAGTTCTTC CASSLSVGSSYNEQFF
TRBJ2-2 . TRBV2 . TGTGCCAGCAAGGAGACTTTCACCGGGGAGCTGTTTTTT CASKETFTGELFF
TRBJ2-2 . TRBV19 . TGTGCCAGTAGTATCTTGTTTCGACCCGAGGAGCTGTTTTTT CASSILFRPEELFF
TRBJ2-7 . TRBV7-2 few TGTGCCAGCAGCAGGACTAGGGGGGGAGGCAACGAGCAGTACTTC CASSRTRGGGNEQYF
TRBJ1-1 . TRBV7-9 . TGTGCCAGCAACCTATGGTCGGGGGACGGTAGGGACACTGAAGCTTTCTTT CASNLWSGDGRDTEAFF
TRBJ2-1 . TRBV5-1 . TGCGCCAGCAGCTTGGGGATGGATGGCGGGGCATCTCCTCGTGAGCAGTTCTTC CASSLGMDGGASPREQFF
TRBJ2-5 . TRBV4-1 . TGCGCCAGCAGCCGCCGGGACGCTTACCAAGAGACCCAGTACTTC CASSRRDAYQETQYF
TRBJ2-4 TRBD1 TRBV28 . TGTGCCAGCAGTTTATCAGGACAGGGGACCGGGAACATTCAGTACTTC CASSLSGQGTGNIQYF
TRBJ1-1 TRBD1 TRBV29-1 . TGCAGCGTTGATCGGGCAGGGGGCGCGTACACTGAAGCTTTCTTT CSVDRAGGAYTEAFF
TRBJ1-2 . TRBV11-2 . TGTGCCAGCAGCTTAGATAGGGGGAGATTATATGGCTACACCTTC CASSLDRGRLYGYTF
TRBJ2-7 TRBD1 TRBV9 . TGTGCCAGCAGCTTGGGACAGGCCAGCTCCTACGAGCAGTACTTC CASSLGQASSYEQYF